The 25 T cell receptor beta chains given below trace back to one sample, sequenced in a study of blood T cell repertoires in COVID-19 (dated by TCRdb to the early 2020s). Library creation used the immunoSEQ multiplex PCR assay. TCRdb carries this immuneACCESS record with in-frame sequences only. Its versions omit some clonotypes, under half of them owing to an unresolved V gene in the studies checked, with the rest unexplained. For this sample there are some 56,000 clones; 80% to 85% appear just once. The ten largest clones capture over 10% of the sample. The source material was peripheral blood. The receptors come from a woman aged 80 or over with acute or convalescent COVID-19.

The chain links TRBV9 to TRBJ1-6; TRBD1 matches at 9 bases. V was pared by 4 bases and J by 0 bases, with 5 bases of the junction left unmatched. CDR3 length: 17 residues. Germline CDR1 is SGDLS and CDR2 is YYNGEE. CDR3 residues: CASSRDRVGSYNSPLHF. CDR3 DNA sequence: TGTGCCAGCAGCAGGGACAGGGTAGGCTCCTATAATTCACCCCTCCACTTT.

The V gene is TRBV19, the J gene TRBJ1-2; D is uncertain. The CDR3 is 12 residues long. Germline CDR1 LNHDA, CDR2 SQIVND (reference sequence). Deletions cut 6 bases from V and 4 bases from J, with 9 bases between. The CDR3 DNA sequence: TGTGCCAGTAGCCTAGACTCCTATGGCTACACCTTC. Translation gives CASSLDSYGYTF.

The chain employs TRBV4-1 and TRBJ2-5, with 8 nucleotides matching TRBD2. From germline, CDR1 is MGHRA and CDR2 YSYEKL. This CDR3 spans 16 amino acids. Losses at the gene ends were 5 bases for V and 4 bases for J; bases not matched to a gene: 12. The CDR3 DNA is TGCGCCAGCAGCGCTTTTTCCGGGGGGGCAGGAGAGACCCAGTACTTC. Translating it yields CASSAFSGGAGETQYF.

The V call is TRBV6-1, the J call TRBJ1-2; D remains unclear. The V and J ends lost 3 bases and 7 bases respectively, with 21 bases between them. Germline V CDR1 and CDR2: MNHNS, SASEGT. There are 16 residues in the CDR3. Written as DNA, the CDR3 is TGTGCCAGCAGTGACGGGGAGTTGAGTATTGGTCTTGGCTACACCTTC. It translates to CASSDGELSIGLGYTF.

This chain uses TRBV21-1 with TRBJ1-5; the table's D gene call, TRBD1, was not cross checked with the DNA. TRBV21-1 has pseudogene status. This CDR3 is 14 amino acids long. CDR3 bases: TGTGCCAGGACTCGGGACAGGGTCGATCAGCCCCAGCATTTT. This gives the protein CARTRDRVDQPQHF.

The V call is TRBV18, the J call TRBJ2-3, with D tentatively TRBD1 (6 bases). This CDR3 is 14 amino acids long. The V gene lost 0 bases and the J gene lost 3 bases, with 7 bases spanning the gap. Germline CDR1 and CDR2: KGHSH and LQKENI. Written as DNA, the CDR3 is TGTGCCAGCTCACCACCAGGGGGAACAGATACGCAGTATTTT. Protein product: CASSPPGGTDTQYF. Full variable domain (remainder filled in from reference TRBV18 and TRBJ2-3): NAGVMQNPRHLVRRRGQEARLRCSPMKGHSHVYWYRQLPEEGLKFMVYLQKENIIDESGMPKERFSAEFPKEGPSILRIQQVVRGDSAAYFCASSPPGGTDTQYFGPGTRLTVL.

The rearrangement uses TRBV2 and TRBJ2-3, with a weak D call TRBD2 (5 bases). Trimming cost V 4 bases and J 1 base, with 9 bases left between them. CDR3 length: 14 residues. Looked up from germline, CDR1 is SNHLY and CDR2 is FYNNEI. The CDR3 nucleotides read TGTGCCAGCAGTGTTGAACTAGGCACAGATACGCAGTATTTT. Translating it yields CASSVELGTDTQYF.

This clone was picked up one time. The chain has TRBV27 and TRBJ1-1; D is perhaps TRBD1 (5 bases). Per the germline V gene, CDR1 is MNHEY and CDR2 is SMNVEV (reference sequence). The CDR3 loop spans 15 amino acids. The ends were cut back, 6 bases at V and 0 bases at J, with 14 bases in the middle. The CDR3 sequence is CASRGLGGLNTEAFF. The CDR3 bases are TGTGCCAGCAGGGGACTCGGGGGTTTGAACACTGAAGCTTTCTTT.

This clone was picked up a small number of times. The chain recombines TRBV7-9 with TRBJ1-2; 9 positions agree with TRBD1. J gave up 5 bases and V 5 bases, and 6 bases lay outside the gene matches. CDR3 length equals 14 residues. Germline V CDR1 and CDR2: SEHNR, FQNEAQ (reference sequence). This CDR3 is CASSPRDRAYGYTF. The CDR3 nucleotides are TGTGCCAGCAGCCCTCGGGACAGGGCTTATGGCTACACCTTC.

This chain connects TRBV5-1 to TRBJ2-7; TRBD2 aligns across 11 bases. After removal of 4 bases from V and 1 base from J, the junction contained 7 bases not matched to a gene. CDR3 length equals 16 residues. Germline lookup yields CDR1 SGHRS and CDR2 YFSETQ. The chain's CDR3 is CASSENTSGGSYEQYF. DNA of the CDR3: TGCGCCAGCAGCGAAAATACTAGCGGGGGATCCTACGAGCAGTACTTC. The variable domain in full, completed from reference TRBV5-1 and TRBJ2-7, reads KAGVTQTPRYLIKTRGQQVTLSCSPISGHRSVSWYQQTPGQGLQFLFEYFSETQRNKGNFPGRFSGRQFSNSRSEMNVSTLELGDSALYLCASSENTSGGSYEQYFGPGTRLTVT.

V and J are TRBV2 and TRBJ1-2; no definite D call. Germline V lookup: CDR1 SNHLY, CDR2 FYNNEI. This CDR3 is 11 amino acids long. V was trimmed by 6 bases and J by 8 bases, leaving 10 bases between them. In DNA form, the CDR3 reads TGTGCCAGCAGGCTTACTCGGGGCTACACCTTC. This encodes CASRLTRGYTF.

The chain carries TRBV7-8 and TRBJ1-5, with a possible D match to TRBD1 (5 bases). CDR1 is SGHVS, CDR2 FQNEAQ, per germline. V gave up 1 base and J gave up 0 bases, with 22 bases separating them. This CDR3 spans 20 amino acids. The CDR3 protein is CASSLERQSYEAYSNQPQHF. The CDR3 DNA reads TGTGCCAGCAGCTTAGAGCGACAGTCTTATGAGGCTTATAGCAATCAGCCCCAGCATTTT.

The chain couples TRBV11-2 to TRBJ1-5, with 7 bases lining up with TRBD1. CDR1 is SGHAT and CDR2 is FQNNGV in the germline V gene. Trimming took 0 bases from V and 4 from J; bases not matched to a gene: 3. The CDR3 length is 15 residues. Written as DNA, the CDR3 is TGTGCCAGCAGCTTAGACTGGGACAGTAATCAGCCCCAGCATTTT. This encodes CASSLDWDSNQPQHF.

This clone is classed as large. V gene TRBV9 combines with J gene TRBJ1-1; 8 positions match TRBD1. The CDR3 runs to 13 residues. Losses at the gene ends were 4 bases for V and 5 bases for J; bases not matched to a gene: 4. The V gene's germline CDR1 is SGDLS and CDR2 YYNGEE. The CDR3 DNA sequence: TGTGCCAGCAGCACCTGGACAGGGACTGAAGCTTTCTTT. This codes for CASSTWTGTEAFF.

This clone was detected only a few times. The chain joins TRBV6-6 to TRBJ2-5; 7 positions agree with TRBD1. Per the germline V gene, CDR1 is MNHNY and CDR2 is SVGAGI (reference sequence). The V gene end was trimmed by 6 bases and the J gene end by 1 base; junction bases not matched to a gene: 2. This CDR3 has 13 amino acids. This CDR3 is CASSRDSQETQYF. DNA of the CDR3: TGTGCCAGCAGCCGGGACAGCCAAGAGACCCAGTACTTC.

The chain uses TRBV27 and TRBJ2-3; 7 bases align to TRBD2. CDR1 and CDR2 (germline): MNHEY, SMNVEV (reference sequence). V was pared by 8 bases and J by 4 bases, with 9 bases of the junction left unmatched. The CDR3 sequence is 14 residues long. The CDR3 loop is CASHTGGIPDTQYF. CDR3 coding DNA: TGTGCCAGCCACACCGGGGGGATACCAGATACGCAGTATTTT.

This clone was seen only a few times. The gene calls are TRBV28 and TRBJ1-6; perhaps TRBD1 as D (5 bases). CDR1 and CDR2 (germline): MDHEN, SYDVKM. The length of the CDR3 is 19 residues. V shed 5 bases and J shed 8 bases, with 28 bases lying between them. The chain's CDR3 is CASSRRRRGNHGGYSPLHF. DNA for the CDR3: TGTGCCAGCAGTCGCCGAAGGAGGGGTAACCACGGCGGGTATTCACCCCTCCACTTT.

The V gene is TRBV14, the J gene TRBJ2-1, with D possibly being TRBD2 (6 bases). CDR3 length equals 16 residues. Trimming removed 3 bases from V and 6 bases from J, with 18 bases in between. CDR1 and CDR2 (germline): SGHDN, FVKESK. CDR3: CASSQLGVVAANEQFF. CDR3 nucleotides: TGTGCCAGCAGCCAGCTCGGGGTGGTAGCGGCCAATGAGCAGTTCTTC. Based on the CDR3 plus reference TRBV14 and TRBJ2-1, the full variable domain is EAGVTQFPSHSVIEKGQTVTLRCDPISGHDNLYWYRRVMGKEIKFLLHFVKESKQDESGMPNNRFLAERTGGTYSTLKVQPAELEDSGVYFCASSQLGVVAANEQFFGPGTRLTVL.

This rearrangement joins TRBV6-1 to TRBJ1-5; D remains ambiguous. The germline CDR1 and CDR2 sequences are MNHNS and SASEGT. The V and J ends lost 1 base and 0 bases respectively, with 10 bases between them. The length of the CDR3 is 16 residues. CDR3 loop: CASSEGLSYSNQPQHF. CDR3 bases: TGTGCCAGCAGTGAAGGTCTAAGCTATAGCAATCAGCCCCAGCATTTT.

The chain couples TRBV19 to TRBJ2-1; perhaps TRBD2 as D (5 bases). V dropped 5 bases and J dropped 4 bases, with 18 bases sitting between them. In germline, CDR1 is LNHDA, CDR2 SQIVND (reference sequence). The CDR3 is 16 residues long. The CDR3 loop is CASSPGGWYPYNEQFF. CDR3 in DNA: TGTGCCAGTAGTCCGGGCGGGTGGTATCCTTACAATGAGCAGTTCTTC.

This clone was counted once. The DNA of the CDR3 is TGTGCCAGTAGTATAGTTTGGACAGGAGCTAACTATGGCTACACCTTC. This gives the protein CASSIVWTGANYGYTF. V is TRBV19 and J is TRBJ1-2; 7 bases are shared with TRBD1. The CDR3 is 16 amino acids. Germline V gives CDR1 LNHDA, CDR2 SQIVND (reference sequence). With V trimmed by 1 base and J by 0 bases, 5 bases remained unmatched. Full variable domain (missing parts from reference TRBV19 and TRBJ1-2): DGGITQSPKYLFRKEGQNVTLSCEQNLNHDAMYWYRQDPGQGLRLIYYSQIVNDFQKGDIAEGYSVSREKKESFPLTVTSAQKNPTAFYLCASSIVWTGANYGYTFGSGTRLTVV.

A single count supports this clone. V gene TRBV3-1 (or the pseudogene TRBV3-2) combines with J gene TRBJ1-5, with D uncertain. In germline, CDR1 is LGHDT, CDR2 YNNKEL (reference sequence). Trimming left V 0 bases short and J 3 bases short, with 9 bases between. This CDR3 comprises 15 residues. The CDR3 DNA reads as TGTGCCAGCAGCCAAGATCTCGGTCCCAATCAGCCCCAGCATTTT. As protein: CASSQDLGPNQPQHF.

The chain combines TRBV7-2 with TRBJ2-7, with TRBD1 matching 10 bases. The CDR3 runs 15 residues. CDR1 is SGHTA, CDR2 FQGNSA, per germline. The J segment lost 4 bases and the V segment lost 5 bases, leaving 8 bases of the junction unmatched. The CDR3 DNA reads TGTGCCAGCAGCCCTGGGGACAGGGGCGAATACGAGCAGTACTTC. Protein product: CASSPGDRGEYEQYF.

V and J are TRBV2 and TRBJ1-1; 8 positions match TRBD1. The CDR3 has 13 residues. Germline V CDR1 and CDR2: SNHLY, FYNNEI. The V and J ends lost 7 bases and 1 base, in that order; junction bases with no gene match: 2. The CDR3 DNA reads TGTGCCAGCAAGCAGGGGGCGAACACTGAAGCTTTCTTT. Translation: CASKQGANTEAFF.

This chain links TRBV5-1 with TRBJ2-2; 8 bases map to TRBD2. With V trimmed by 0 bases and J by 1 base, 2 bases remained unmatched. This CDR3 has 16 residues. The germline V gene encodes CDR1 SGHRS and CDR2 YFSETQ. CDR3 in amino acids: CASSLGLALNTGELFF. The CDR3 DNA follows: TGCGCCAGCAGCTTGGGACTAGCGCTGAACACCGGGGAGCTGTTTTTT.